The 21 T cell receptor beta chains presented below share a single source sample, sequenced in a study of cytomegalovirus exposure and HLA in healthy donors (dated by TCRdb to 2016 to 2017). The protocol used for the library was the immunoSEQ multiplex PCR assay. For the multiplex PCR, a mixture combining 60 forward primers for TCR Vbeta segments and 13 reverse primers for TCR Jbeta segments was used. TCRdb obtained this table from immuneACCESS and retained in-frame rearrangements with V and J assigned. These tables miss some clones; where compared with another copy, unresolved V genes account for less than half of the shortfall, and the remainder is unexplained. Recorded for this sample are 81,000 or so clones; less than 65% of them occurred a single time. Approximately 5.8% of the sample belongs to the ten largest clones. Sequenced: PBMCs. All receptors come from a woman in her twenties or thirties in good health and CMV-seropositive.

The CDR3 protein is CASSRTGTEAFF. In nucleotides, the CDR3 is TGTGCCAGCTCACGCACAGGGACTGAAGCTTTCTTT. The chain links TRBV18 to TRBJ1-1, with TRBD1 as a possible D gene (6 bases). This CDR3 comprises 12 residues. CDR1 KGHSH and CDR2 LQKENI come from the germline V gene. V lost 4 bases, J lost 5 bases, and 8 bases lay in between.

The chain carries TRBV4-1 and TRBJ2-1; D is undetermined. CDR1 is MGHRA and CDR2 is YSYEKL in the germline V gene. The germline V and J ends were trimmed by 3 bases and 3 bases, with 6 bases remaining between them. There are 13 residues in the CDR3. This CDR3 reads CASSHNGYNEQFF. Here the CDR3 DNA reads TGCGCCAGCAGCCACAACGGCTACAATGAGCAGTTCTTC.

This clone has only one observation. The chain is built from TRBV7-9 and TRBJ1-1; D remains ambiguous. This CDR3 has 12 residues. The germline V and J ends were trimmed by 5 bases and 5 bases, with 9 bases remaining between them. Germline-derived CDR1 and CDR2 are SEHNR and FQNEAQ (reference sequence). DNA of the CDR3: TGTGCCAGCAGCCAAGGGAGGACTGAAGCTTTCTTT. The encoded protein is CASSQGRTEAFF.

The genes are TRBV7-9 and TRBJ2-2, with TRBD1 matching over 9 bases. CDR1 is SEHNR, CDR2 FQNEAQ, per germline (reference sequence). V lost 3 bases and J lost 1; bases outside the gene matches: 3. The CDR3 runs to 16 residues. DNA for the CDR3: TGTGCCAGCAGCTTCCGGGACAGGGAGAACACCGGGGAGCTGTTTTTT. Protein: CASSFRDRENTGELFF.

V gene TRBV11-3 combines with J gene TRBJ1-1; 11 nucleotides line up with TRBD1. Germline V gives CDR1 SGHNT, CDR2 YENEEA. This CDR3 is 17 amino acids long. V was clipped by 4 bases and J by 1 base; unmatched bases: 8. CDR3 in DNA: TGTGCCAGCAGCTCGACGGACAGGGGGCGGCAGAACACTGAAGCTTTCTTT. Its protein is CASSSTDRGRQNTEAFF.

This clone has just a few counts. The CDR3 nucleotides are TGTGCCAGTAGTTGGGGCGTCGACGGGGATACGCAGTATTTT. Encoded protein: CASSWGVDGDTQYF. The chain carries TRBV19 and TRBJ2-3; a weak D match, TRBD1 (5 bases). The length of the CDR3 is 14 residues. CDR1 is LNHDA, CDR2 SQIVND, per germline (reference sequence). The ends were cut back, 5 bases at V and 6 bases at J, with 15 bases in the middle. Based on the CDR3 plus reference TRBV19 and TRBJ2-3, the full variable domain is DGGITQSPKYLFRKEGQNVTLSCEQNLNHDAMYWYRQDPGQGLRLIYYSQIVNDFQKGDIAEGYSVSREKKESFPLTVTSAQKNPTAFYLCASSWGVDGDTQYFGPGTRLTVL.

The gene calls are TRBV1 and TRBJ1-1; the table's D call, TRBD1, has no DNA check behind it. TRBV1 is deemed a pseudogene. This CDR3 has 14 residues. The CDR3 DNA is TGCACCAGCAGCCCTTACAGGGTACGCACTGAAGCTTTCTTT. Its translation: CTSSPYRVRTEAFF.

The chain employs TRBV10-3 and TRBJ2-2, with TRBD1 identical over 12 bases. V lost 6 bases to trimming and J lost 6 bases; unmatched junction nucleotides: 14. The CDR3 totals 18 residues. CDR1 is ENHRY and CDR2 is SYGVKD in the germline V gene. The CDR3 here is CAIREGQGALEASGELFF. As DNA, the CDR3 is TGTGCCATCAGGGAGGGACAGGGGGCGTTGGAGGCGTCCGGGGAGCTGTTTTTT.

The chain uses TRBV30 and TRBJ1-4, with a tentative D call TRBD1 (6 bases). The ends were cut back, 4 bases at V and 0 bases at J, with 15 bases in the middle. The germline V gene encodes CDR1 GTSNPN and CDR2 SVGIG (reference sequence). The CDR3 has 16 residues. The DNA of the CDR3 is TGTGCCTGGAACATGGGACATCAACCAACTAATGAAAAACTGTTTTTT. It codes for CAWNMGHQPTNEKLFF.

The gene calls are TRBV7-3 and TRBJ2-6, with TRBD2 matching 8 bases. With 5 bases clipped from V and 3 bases from J, the junction kept 9 bases outside the gene matches. The CDR3 runs 17 residues. Germline-derived CDR1 and CDR2 are SGHTA and FQGTGA. The CDR3 nucleotides read TGTGCCAGCAGCCGGGAGGGGACGCCCGGTGGGGCCAACGTCCTGACTTTC. Amino acid sequence: CASSREGTPGGANVLTF. Together with reference TRBV7-3 and TRBJ2-6, the CDR3 gives the full variable domain: GAGVSQTPSNKVTEKGKYVELRCDPISGHTALYWYRQSLGQGPEFLIYFQGTGAADDSGLPNDRFFAVRPEGSVSTLKIQRTERGDSAVYLCASSREGTPGGANVLTFGAGSRLTVL.

The chain couples TRBV11-2 to TRBJ2-1; tentatively, D is TRBD2 (6 bases). V gave up 1 base and J gave up 4 bases, with 14 bases separating them. Germline V gene sequence: CDR1 SGHAT, CDR2 FQNNGV. This CDR3 comprises 16 residues. The CDR3 coding sequence is TGTGCCAGCAGCTTAGCTGGACGGGGACTGTACAATGAGCAGTTCTTC. Translating gives CASSLAGRGLYNEQFF.

This rearrangement joins TRBV27 to TRBJ2-2, with D perhaps TRBD1 (5 bases). The CDR3 sequence is 16 residues long. The germline CDR1 and CDR2 sequences are MNHEY and SMNVEV (reference sequence). The V end lost 5 bases, the J end lost 5 bases, and 18 bases lay between the germline ends. The CDR3 reads CASSLRGGPGTGELFF. The CDR3 nucleotides are TGTGCCAGCAGTCTAAGGGGTGGTCCTGGGACCGGGGAGCTGTTTTTT.

The rearrangement uses TRBV4-2 and TRBJ1-6; 8 bases align to TRBD1. This CDR3 has 16 residues. Unmatched junction bases numbered 7, after V lost 1 base and J lost 8 bases. Germline loops: CDR1 LGHNA, CDR2 YNFKEQ. The CDR3 nucleotides are TGTGCCAGCAGCCAAGCGGAGGGGACAGGCCATTCACCCCTCCACTTT. Its protein is CASSQAEGTGHSPLHF.

Only one count was recorded for this clone. This chain uses TRBV2 with TRBJ2-2; TRBD1 matches at 11 bases. The CDR3 runs 15 residues. After removal of 3 bases from V and 7 bases from J, the junction contained 4 bases not matched to a gene. CDR1 and CDR2 (germline): SNHLY, FYNNEI. CDR3 sequence reads: CASSDGQGAIGELFF. CDR3 coding DNA: TGTGCCAGCAGTGATGGACAGGGGGCTATCGGGGAGCTGTTTTTT.

This chain connects TRBV4-2 to TRBJ1-1; TRBD1 might be the D (5 bases). Germline V gives CDR1 LGHNA, CDR2 YNFKEQ. With 0 bases removed from V and 4 bases from J, the gap between germline ends came to 15 bases. The CDR3 sequence is 16 residues long. CDR3 DNA sequence: TGTGCCAGCAGCCAAGAAGGCGGAGGGGCTAGCACTGAAGCTTTCTTT. Translated: CASSQEGGGASTEAFF.

The chain recombines TRBV6-5 with TRBJ1-2; D possibly corresponds to TRBD1 (6 bases). Trimming shortened V by 7 bases and J by 8 bases, and 17 bases separated the two germline ends. Per the germline V gene, CDR1 is MNHEY and CDR2 is SVGAGI. This CDR3 spans 13 amino acids. This CDR3 reads CASTKGGYSGYTF. CDR3 sequence (DNA): TGTGCCAGCACCAAAGGGGGTTATAGCGGCTACACCTTC.

This clone appeared a single time. The rearrangement uses TRBV29-1 and TRBJ2-3; D possibly corresponds to TRBD1 (5 bases). The length of the CDR3 is 12 residues. The germline V and J ends were trimmed by 3 bases and 3 bases, with 7 bases remaining between them. Looked up from germline, CDR1 is SQVTM and CDR2 is ANQGSEA. CDR3 sequence: CSVETATDTQYF. The CDR3 DNA is TGCAGCGTTGAGACAGCGACAGATACGCAGTATTTT.

This clone has only a few counts. This rearrangement joins TRBV28 to TRBJ2-2; D is possibly TRBD1 (6 bases). CDR1 is MDHEN, CDR2 SYDVKM, per germline. V was cut by 7 bases and J by 7 bases, with 19 bases left in between. The CDR3 runs 15 residues. Written as DNA, the CDR3 is TGTGCCAGCAAAAACAGGGACACGGTAGGCGGGGAGCTGTTTTTT. Amino acids: CASKNRDTVGGELFF. Using reference TRBV28 and TRBJ2-2 for the parts outside the CDR3, the full variable domain is DVKVTQSSRYLVKRTGEKVFLECVQDMDHENMFWYRQDPGLGLRLIYFSYDVKMKEKGDIPEGYSVSREKKERFSLILESASTNQTSMYLCASKNRDTVGGELFFGEGSRLTVL.

The chain uses TRBV6-5 and TRBJ1-5, with 8 bases that match TRBD1. Per germline, CDR1 MNHEY and CDR2 SVGAGI. This CDR3 spans 14 amino acids. Trimming cost V 6 bases and J 3 bases; bases outside gene matches: 4. The CDR3 region is CASRGTGHNQPQHF. The DNA for the CDR3 is TGTGCCAGCAGGGGGACAGGACACAATCAGCCCCAGCATTTT.

CDR3 sequence: CASSDTIGQPQHF. DNA for the CDR3: TGTGCCAGCAGTGACACGATCGGTCAGCCCCAGCATTTT. The chain combines TRBV2 with TRBJ1-5; D is unclear. The CDR3 contains 13 residues. The germline V gene has CDR1 SNHLY and CDR2 FYNNEI. Between the trimmed V and J ends, which lost 3 bases and 6 bases, there was a span of 9 bases.

This clone has more than one count but fewer than ten. This chain's CDR3 is CASSLRTSANTQYF. The CDR3 DNA is TGTGCCAGCAGCTTACGGACTAGCGCGAATACGCAGTATTTT. The genes are TRBV5-6 and TRBJ2-3, with TRBD2 matching 9 bases. V was clipped by 2 bases and J by 7 bases; unmatched bases: 5. Germline lookup yields CDR1 SGHDT and CDR2 YYEEEE. The CDR3 covers 14 residues.